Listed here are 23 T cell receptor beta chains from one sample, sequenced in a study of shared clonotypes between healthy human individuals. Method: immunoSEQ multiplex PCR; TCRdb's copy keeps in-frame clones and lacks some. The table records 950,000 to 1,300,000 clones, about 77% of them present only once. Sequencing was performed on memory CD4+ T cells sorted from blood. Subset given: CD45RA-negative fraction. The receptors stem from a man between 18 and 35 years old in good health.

The CDR3 loop is CAWSVHEQFF. The CDR3 DNA reads TGTGCCTGGAGTGTTCATGAGCAGTTCTTC. This chain joins TRBV30 and TRBJ2-1; D remains ambiguous. CDR1 is GTSNPN and CDR2 is SVGIG in the germline V gene (reference sequence). CDR3 length equals 10 residues. The ends were cut back, 0 bases at V and 8 bases at J, with 2 bases in the middle.

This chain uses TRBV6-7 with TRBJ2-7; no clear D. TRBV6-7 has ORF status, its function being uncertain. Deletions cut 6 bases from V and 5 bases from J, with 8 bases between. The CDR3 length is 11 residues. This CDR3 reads CASRHTHEQYF. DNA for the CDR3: TGTGCCAGCAGACACACCCACGAGCAGTACTTC.

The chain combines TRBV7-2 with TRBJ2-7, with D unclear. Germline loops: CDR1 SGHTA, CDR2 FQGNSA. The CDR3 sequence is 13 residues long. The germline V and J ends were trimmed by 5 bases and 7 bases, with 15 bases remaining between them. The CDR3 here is CASSSTRLREQYF. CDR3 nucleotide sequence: TGTGCCAGCAGCAGCACTCGTTTACGAGAGCAGTACTTC.

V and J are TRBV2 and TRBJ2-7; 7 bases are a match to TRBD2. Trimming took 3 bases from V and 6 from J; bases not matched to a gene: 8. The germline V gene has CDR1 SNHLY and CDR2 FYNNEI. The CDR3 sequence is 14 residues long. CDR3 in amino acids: CASSETGLPLEQYF. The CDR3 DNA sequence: TGTGCCAGCAGTGAGACGGGACTACCCCTCGAGCAGTACTTC.

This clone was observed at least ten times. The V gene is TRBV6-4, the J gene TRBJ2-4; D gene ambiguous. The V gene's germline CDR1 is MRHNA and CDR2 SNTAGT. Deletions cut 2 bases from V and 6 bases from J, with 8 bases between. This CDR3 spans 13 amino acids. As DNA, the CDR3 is TGTGCCAGCAGTGACCCTAAGGGAAACATTCAGTACTTC. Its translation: CASSDPKGNIQYF.

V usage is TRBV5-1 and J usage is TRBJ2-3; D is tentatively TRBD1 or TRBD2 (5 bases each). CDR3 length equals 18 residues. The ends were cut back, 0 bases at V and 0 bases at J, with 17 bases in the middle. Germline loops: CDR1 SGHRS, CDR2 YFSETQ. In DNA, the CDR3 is TGCGCCAGCAGCTTGGTTCCCCAGGGAGATTATAGCACAGATACGCAGTATTTT. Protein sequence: CASSLVPQGDYSTDTQYF.

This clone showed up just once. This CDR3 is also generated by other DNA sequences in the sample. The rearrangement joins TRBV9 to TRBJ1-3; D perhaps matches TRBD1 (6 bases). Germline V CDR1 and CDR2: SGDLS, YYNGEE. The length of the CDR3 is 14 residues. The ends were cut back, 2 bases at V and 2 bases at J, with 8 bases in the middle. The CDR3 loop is CASSVGGPGNTIYF. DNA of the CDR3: TGTGCCAGCAGCGTTGGGGGCCCTGGAAACACCATATATTTT.

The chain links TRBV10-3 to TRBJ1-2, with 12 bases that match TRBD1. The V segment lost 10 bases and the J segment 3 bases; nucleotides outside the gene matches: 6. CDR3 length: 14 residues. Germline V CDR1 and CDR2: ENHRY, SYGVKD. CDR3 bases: TGTGCCACTACCGGGACAGGGGGCGACTATGGCTACACCTTC. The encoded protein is CATTGTGGDYGYTF.

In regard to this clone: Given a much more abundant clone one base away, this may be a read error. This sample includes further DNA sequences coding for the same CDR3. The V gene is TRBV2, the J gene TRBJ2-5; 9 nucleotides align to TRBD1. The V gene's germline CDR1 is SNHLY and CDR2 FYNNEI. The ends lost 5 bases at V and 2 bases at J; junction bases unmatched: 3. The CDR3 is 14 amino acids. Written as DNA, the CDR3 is TGTGCCAGCAGTAAGGACAGGGGACAAGAGACCCAGTACTTC. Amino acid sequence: CASSKDRGQETQYF. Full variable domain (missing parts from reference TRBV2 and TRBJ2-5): EPEVTQTPSHQVTQMGQEVILRCVPISNHLYFYWYRQILGQKVEFLVSFYNNEISEKSEIFDDQFSVERPDGSNFTLKIRSTKLEDSAMYFCASSKDRGQETQYFGPGTRLLVL.

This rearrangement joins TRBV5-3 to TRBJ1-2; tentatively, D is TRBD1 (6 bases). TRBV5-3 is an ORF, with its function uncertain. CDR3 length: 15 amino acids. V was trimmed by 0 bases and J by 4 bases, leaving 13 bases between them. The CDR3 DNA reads TGTGCCAGAAGCTTGGCCTTACAGGGCATCTATGGCTACACCTTC. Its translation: CARSLALQGIYGYTF.

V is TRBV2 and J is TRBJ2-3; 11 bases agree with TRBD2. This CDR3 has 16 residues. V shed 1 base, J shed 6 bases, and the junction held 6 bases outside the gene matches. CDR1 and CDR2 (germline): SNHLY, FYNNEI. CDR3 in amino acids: CASSEVLAGGADTQYF. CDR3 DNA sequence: TGTGCCAGCAGTGAAGTCCTAGCGGGGGGTGCGGATACGCAGTATTTT.

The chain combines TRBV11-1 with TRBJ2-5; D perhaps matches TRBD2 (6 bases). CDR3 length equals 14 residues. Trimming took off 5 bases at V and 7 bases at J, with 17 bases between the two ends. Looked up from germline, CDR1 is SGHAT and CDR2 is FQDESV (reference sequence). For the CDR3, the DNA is TGTGCCAGCAGCCCTTCGTGGGGAGCGGGGACCCAGTACTTC. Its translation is CASSPSWGAGTQYF.

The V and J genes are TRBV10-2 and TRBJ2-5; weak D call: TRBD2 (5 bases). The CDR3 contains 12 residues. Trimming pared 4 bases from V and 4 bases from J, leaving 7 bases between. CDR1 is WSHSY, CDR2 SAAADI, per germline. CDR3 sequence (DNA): TGCGCCAGCAGTGCTGGGAGAGAGACCCAGTACTTC. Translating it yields CASSAGRETQYF.

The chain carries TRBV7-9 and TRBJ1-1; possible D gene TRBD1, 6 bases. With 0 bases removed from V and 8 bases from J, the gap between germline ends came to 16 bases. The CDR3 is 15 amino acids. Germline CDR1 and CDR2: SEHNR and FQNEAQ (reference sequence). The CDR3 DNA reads TGTGCCAGCAGCTTAGCAGGCACAGGGAAAGCGGAAGCTTTCTTT. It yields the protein CASSLAGTGKAEAFF.

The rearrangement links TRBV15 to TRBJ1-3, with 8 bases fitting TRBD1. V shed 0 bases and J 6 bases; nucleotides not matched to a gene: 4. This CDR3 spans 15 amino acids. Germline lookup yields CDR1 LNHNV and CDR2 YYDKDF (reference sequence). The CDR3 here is CATSREPGGPNTIYF. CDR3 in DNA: TGTGCCACCAGCAGAGAGCCAGGGGGCCCAAACACCATATATTTT.

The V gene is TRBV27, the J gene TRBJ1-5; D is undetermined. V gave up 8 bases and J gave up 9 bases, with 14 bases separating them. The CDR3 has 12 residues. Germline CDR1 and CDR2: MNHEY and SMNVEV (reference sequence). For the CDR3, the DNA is TGTGCCAGCGTCGATCCTCGGAGGCCCCAGCATTTT. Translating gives CASVDPRRPQHF.

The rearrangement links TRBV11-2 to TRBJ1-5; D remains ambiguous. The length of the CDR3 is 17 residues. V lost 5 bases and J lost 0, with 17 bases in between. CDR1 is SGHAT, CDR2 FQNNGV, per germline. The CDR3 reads CASSLAPRGSSNQPQHF. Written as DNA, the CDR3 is TGTGCCAGCAGCCTCGCCCCACGAGGGTCTAGCAATCAGCCCCAGCATTTT.

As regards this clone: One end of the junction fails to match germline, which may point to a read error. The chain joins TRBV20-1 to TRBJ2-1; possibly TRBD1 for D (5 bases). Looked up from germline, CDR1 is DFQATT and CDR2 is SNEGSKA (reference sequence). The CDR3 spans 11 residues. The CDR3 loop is CSATGYNEQFF. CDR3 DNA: TGCAGCGCTACAGGTTACAATGAGCAGTTCTTC.

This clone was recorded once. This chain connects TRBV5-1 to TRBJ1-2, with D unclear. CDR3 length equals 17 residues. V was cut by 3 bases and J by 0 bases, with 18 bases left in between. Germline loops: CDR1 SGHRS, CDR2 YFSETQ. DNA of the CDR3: TGCGCCAGCAGCTCGGGAGGACTACAGTTAGCTAACTATGGCTACACCTTC. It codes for CASSSGGLQLANYGYTF.

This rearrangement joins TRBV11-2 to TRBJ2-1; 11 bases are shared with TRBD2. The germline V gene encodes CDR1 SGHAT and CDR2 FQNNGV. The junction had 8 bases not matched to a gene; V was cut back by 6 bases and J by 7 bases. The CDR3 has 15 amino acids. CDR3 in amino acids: CASRVAGGPTNEQFF. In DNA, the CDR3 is TGTGCCAGCAGGGTAGCGGGAGGGCCAACGAATGAGCAGTTCTTC.

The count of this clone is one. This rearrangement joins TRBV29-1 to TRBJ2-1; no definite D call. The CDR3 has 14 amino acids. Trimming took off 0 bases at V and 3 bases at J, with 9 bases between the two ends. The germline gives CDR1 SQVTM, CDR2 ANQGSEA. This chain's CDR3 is CSVEDQWDYNEQFF. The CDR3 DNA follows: TGCAGCGTTGAAGATCAGTGGGACTACAATGAGCAGTTCTTC.

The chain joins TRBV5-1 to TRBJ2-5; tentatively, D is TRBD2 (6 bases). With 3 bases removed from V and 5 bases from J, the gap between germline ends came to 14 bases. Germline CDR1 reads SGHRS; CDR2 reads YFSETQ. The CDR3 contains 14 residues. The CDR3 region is CASSWRAPSETQYF. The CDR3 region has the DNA TGCGCCAGCAGCTGGAGGGCACCCAGCGAGACCCAGTACTTC.

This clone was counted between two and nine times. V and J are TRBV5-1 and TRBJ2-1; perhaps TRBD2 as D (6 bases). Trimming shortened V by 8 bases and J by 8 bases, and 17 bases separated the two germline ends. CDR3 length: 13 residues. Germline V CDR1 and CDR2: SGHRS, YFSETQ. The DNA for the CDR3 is TGCGCCAGTGGGTACGGGAGCGAGGATGAGCAGTTCTTC. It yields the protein CASGYGSEDEQFF.